Below, 20 T cell receptor beta chains from the same sample are listed, as sequenced in a study of T cell repertoires in cytomegalovirus infection. MiXCR, run by TCRdb on the reads, gives a single entry per CDR3 protein. The data hold roughly 280,000 distinct CDR3 sequences, with 8% to 9.5% observed a single time. Material: PBMCs. Source of these receptors: a human donor in good health (CMV status not recorded). Some clones in this sample may be carry-over from other donors' samples.

This clonotype was seen only once. This rearrangement joins TRBV20-1 to TRBJ2-1; 9 positions agree with TRBD2. The CDR3 sequence is 15 residues long. Trimming cost V 0 bases and J 7 bases; bases outside gene matches: 7. Germline lookup yields CDR1 DFQATT and CDR2 SNEGSKA (reference sequence). The CDR3 DNA is TGCAGTGCTAGAGATACCGCGGGAGGGCCTAATGAGCAGTTCTTC. Encoded protein: CSARDTAGGPNEQFF.

The table lists this clonotype with many counts. The gene calls are TRBV7-6 and TRBJ2-5, with a weak D call TRBD1 (5 bases). Trimming left V 6 bases short and J 5 bases short, with 16 bases between. Germline CDR1 reads SGHVS; CDR2 reads FNYEAQ. This CDR3 is built from 14 residues. The CDR3 DNA is TGTGCCAGCAGTTCACGGCAGGGCATCGAGACCCAGTACTTC. The encoded protein is CASSSRQGIETQYF.

In its sample, this clonotype was seen many times. The CDR3 here is CASSSRDRGTNEQFF. The CDR3 DNA is TGTGCCAGCAGCTCCCGGGACAGGGGAACGAATGAGCAGTTCTTC. The gene calls are TRBV7-3 and TRBJ2-1; TRBD1 matches 10 bases. This CDR3 has 15 residues. Germline V gene lookup returns CDR1 SGHTA and CDR2 FQGTGA. The ends lost 4 bases at V and 7 bases at J; junction bases unmatched: 7.

This clonotype was found many times. This chain joins TRBV7-2 and TRBJ1-1; D is unclear. Germline values: CDR1 SGHTA, CDR2 FQGNSA. V was trimmed by 2 bases and J by 1 base, leaving 5 bases between them. The CDR3 runs 13 residues. CDR3 protein: CASSLQANTEAFF. The CDR3 DNA reads as TGTGCCAGCAGCTTACAGGCGAACACTGAAGCTTTCTTT.

This clonotype was detected only a few times. V and J are TRBV10-3 and TRBJ2-7; D remains unclear. The germline gives CDR1 ENHRY, CDR2 SYGVKD. Deletions cut 0 bases from V and 3 bases from J, with 15 bases between. The CDR3 runs to 16 residues. CDR3 protein: CAISESESTGLYEQYF. The CDR3 bases are TGTGCCATCAGTGAGTCCGAGTCCACGGGCCTCTACGAGCAGTACTTC.

This clonotype was seen repeatedly, ten times or more. This sequence joins TRBV7-9 and TRBJ2-6, with 8 bases lining up with TRBD1. Germline CDR1 reads SEHNR; CDR2 reads FQNEAQ (reference sequence). The CDR3 runs 18 residues. Losses at the gene ends were 5 bases for V and 1 base for J; bases not matched to a gene: 10. This CDR3 reads CASSPFTGGVSGANVLTF. The CDR3 nucleotides read TGTGCCAGCAGCCCCTTCACAGGGGGAGTATCTGGGGCCAACGTCCTGACTTTC.

This clonotype has ten or more counts. The V gene is TRBV12-3 or TRBV12-4, the J gene TRBJ2-2; the match to TRBD1 covers 7 bases. The length of the CDR3 is 15 residues. V lost 5 bases and J lost 6; bases outside the gene matches: 9. CDR3 loop: CASSTSGQVPGELFF. In DNA, the CDR3 is TGTGCCAGCAGTACCTCTGGACAGGTCCCCGGGGAGCTGTTTTTT.

This clonotype was counted at least ten times. V is TRBV7-2 and J is TRBJ1-2; TRBD1 matches at 7 bases. Trimming removed 5 bases from V and 0 bases from J; junction bases left unmatched: 6. Looked up from germline, CDR1 is SGHTA and CDR2 is FQGNSA. This CDR3 has 15 amino acids. CDR3 sequence (DNA): TGTGCCAGCAGCCCGGGACAGATGACTAACTATGGCTACACCTTC. Amino acids: CASSPGQMTNYGYTF.

This clonotype showed up many times. This chain links TRBV7-6 with TRBJ2-1; D might be TRBD2 (6 bases). This CDR3 has 14 residues. The germline V and J ends were trimmed by 5 bases and 6 bases, with 14 bases remaining between them. The germline gives CDR1 SGHVS, CDR2 FNYEAQ. Written as DNA, the CDR3 is TGTGCCAGCAGCGTCGGCGGGGTCGCCAATGAGCAGTTCTTC. Protein: CASSVGGVANEQFF.

This clonotype was detected ten times or more. The chain combines TRBV7-2 with TRBJ1-1; maybe TRBD1 (6 bases). CDR1 is SGHTA, CDR2 FQGNSA, per germline. This CDR3 region has 14 residues. Trimming removed 6 bases from V and 4 bases from J, with 15 bases in between. The CDR3 region is CASSSEGEGTEAFF. CDR3 bases: TGTGCCAGCAGTTCTGAGGGGGAGGGCACTGAAGCTTTCTTT.

Many counts were recorded for this clonotype. V gene TRBV7-9 combines with J gene TRBJ1-2; tentative D call: TRBD1 (6 bases). This CDR3 comprises 15 residues. CDR1 SEHNR and CDR2 FQNEAQ come from the germline V gene (reference sequence). V lost 5 bases and J 1 base, leaving 14 bases between the germline ends. The chain's CDR3 is CASSTSDSFNYGYTF. Written as DNA, the CDR3 is TGTGCCAGCAGCACCTCGGACAGTTTTAACTATGGCTACACCTTC.

This clonotype was detected ten times or more. J is TRBJ1-2 and V is TRBV7-2; TRBD1 matches 8 bases. Looked up from germline, CDR1 is SGHTA and CDR2 is FQGNSA. This CDR3 comprises 15 residues. V lost 4 bases and J lost 5; bases outside the gene matches: 9. The chain's CDR3 is CASSSPLGTGYGYTF. DNA for the CDR3: TGTGCCAGCAGCTCCCCCCTCGGGACAGGTTATGGCTACACCTTC.

This clonotype occurred many times. The chain is built from TRBV7-8 and TRBJ2-1; a possible D gene is TRBD1 (6 bases). This CDR3 is built from 16 residues. Germline CDR1 and CDR2: SGHVS and FQNEAQ. V dropped 4 bases and J dropped 4 bases, with 17 bases sitting between them. In nucleotides, the CDR3 is TGTGCCAGCAGCTCTACCCGACAGGCCTCTTACAATGAGCAGTTCTTC. Its translation: CASSSTRQASYNEQFF. Supplemented by reference TRBV7-8 and TRBJ2-1, the full variable domain reads GAGVSQSPRYKVAKRGQDVALRCDPISGHVSLFWYQQALGQGPEFLTYFQNEAQLDKSGLPSDRFFAERPEGSVSTLKIQRTQQEDSAVYLCASSSTRQASYNEQFFGPGTRLTVL.

This rearrangement joins TRBV29-1 to TRBJ1-2; 7 bases match TRBD1. The V and J ends lost 6 bases and 5 bases, in that order; junction bases with no gene match: 9. The CDR3 extends over 13 amino acids. CDR1 is SQVTM, CDR2 ANQGSEA, per germline. The CDR3 is CSVPGGIWYGYTF. CDR3 sequence (DNA): TGCAGCGTGCCAGGGGGTATTTGGTATGGCTACACCTTC.

This clonotype was counted many times. V gene TRBV12-3 or TRBV12-4 combines with J gene TRBJ2-2, with D possibly being TRBD1 (6 bases). This CDR3 contains 14 residues. Trimming pared 3 bases from V and 5 bases from J, leaving 10 bases between. CDR3 sequence (DNA): TGTGCCAGCAGTTTCCCAGGGGTAACCGGGGAGCTGTTTTTT. Its protein product is CASSFPGVTGELFF.

In its sample, this clonotype was seen many times. The chain recombines TRBV7-9 with TRBJ1-6; D gene ambiguous. Trimming took 6 bases from V and 13 from J, leaving 16 bases between them. CDR1 and CDR2 from the germline V gene are SEHNR and FQNEAQ (reference sequence). The CDR3 length is 13 residues. DNA for the CDR3: TGTGCCAGCAGTAATATCCTGACCGACCCCCTCCACTTT. Its protein product is CASSNILTDPLHF.

This clonotype was found many times. The gene calls are TRBV6-1 and TRBJ1-5, with D possibly being TRBD1 (6 bases). Trimming took 5 bases from V and 11 from J, leaving 22 bases between them. Looked up from germline, CDR1 is MNHNS and CDR2 is SASEGT. The CDR3 has 15 amino acids. The CDR3 is CASSYPVGQEAAQHF. CDR3 sequence (DNA): TGTGCCAGCAGTTACCCGGTGGGACAAGAGGCGGCCCAGCATTTT.

This clonotype was detected ten times or more. The V call is TRBV6-2 or TRBV6-3, the J call TRBJ2-7; D gene ambiguous. This CDR3 has 11 amino acids. Trimming pared 7 bases from V and 6 bases from J, leaving 10 bases between. Germline V gene sequence: CDR1 MNHEY, CDR2 SVGEGT. The chain's CDR3 is CASTFKGEQYF. The CDR3 DNA follows: TGTGCCAGCACGTTCAAGGGCGAGCAGTACTTC.

This clonotype has a handful of counts. The chain recombines TRBV20-1 with TRBJ2-5, with 7 positions matching TRBD1. Trimming cost V 5 bases and J 5 bases; bases outside gene matches: 5. In germline, CDR1 is DFQATT, CDR2 SNEGSKA (reference sequence). This CDR3 spans 12 amino acids. The CDR3 reads CSAGGQLETQYF. Written as DNA, the CDR3 is TGCAGTGCTGGGGGACAGTTGGAGACCCAGTACTTC.

This clonotype was seen repeatedly, ten times or more. V is TRBV20-1 and J is TRBJ1-4, with 11 bases aligning to TRBD1. The CDR3 runs to 14 residues. CDR1 DFQATT and CDR2 SNEGSKA come from the germline V gene (reference sequence). Trimming at V came to 5 bases and at J to 8 bases, leaving 7 bases not matched to a gene. CDR3 protein: CSAQSGTGGEKLFF. In DNA form, the CDR3 reads TGCAGTGCTCAGTCCGGGACAGGGGGGGAAAAACTGTTTTTT.